These T cell receptor beta chains were read from a single sample in a study of shared clonotypes between healthy human individuals. Measured with immunoSEQ multiplex PCR; TCRdb has only the in-frame clones, and not every one. The sample comprises about 1.1 million clones, around three quarters of which are singletons, and roughly 0.83% rests with the top ten. Material for sequencing was memory CD4+ T cells from PBMCs. The receptors were sampled from a young man in good health. Some clones in this sample may be carry-over from other donors' samples. CDR3s include the opening cysteine and the closing phenylalanine or tryptophan. The D gene is left open where the match is weak. Clone size is shown for a subset of rows, as once, few, many or a class of expanded clone.

size	V	D	J	DNA	CDR3
-	TRBV15	TRBD1	TRBJ1-2	TGTGCCACCAGCAGAGCGGGGACAGGGGTCCATGGCTACACCTTC	CATSRAGTGVHGYTF
-	TRBV18	-	TRBJ1-2	TGTGCCAGCTCACCAAGTAGTTTTAACTATGGCTACACCTTC	CASSPSSFNYGYTF
-	TRBV28	-	TRBJ2-1	TGTGCCAGCAGGCTTGTCAATGAGCAGTTCTTC	CASRLVNEQFF
-	TRBV7-9	-	TRBJ1-5	TGTGCCAGCAGCTTAACAGGCGGCAATCAGCCCCAGCATTTT	CASSLTGGNQPQHF
few	TRBV5-1	-	TRBJ2-2	TGCGCCAGCAGCTTGAATGTCTTGGACACCGGGGAGCTGTTTTTT	CASSLNVLDTGELFF
-	TRBV2	-	TRBJ2-5	TGTGCCAGCAGTGGCCAAGAGACCCAGTACTTC	CASSGQETQYF
-	TRBV28	TRBD2	TRBJ2-7	TGTGCCAGCAGTTCTCCGGCTAGCGGGAATGCTAGGCAGTACTTC	CASSSPASGNARQYF
-	TRBV2	-	TRBJ1-5	TGTGCCAGCGAGGTGGGGGCGGATCAGCCCCAGCATTTT	CASEVGADQPQHF
-	TRBV5-1	TRBD2	TRBJ2-1	TGCGCCAGCAGCTCGGCTAGCGGGGCTTACAATGAGCAGTTCTTC	CASSSASGAYNEQFF
-	TRBV6-5	TRBD2	TRBJ2-7	TGTGCCAGCGGGATTGGACTAGCGGCATACGAGCAGTACTTC	CASGIGLAAYEQYF
-	TRBV19	-	TRBJ1-5	TGTGCCAGTGCCCTACGGACGGATTACAATCAGCCCCAGCATTTT	CASALRTDYNQPQHF
-	TRBV7-9	TRBD2	TRBJ2-1	TGTGCCAGCAGCTTAGTTCGAGCGGGAACCTACAATGAGCAGTTCTTC	CASSLVRAGTYNEQFF
-	TRBV7-2	-	TRBJ2-1	TGTGCCAGCAGCTTCAATGGGGGCGATGAGCAGTTCTTC	CASSFNGGDEQFF
-	TRBV28	-	TRBJ1-3	TGTGCCAGCAGCCCAATGCCCGAAGGCACCATATATTTT	CASSPMPEGTIYF
-	TRBV9	-	TRBJ2-3	TGTGCCAGCAGCGTAGGTGGCAGTAGCACAGATACGCAGTATTTT	CASSVGGSSTDTQYF
-	TRBV5-5	-	TRBJ1-5	TGTGCCAGCAGCTTGGAGGCGGGTCAGCCCCAGCATTTT	CASSLEAGQPQHF
-	TRBV5-1	-	TRBJ2-1	TGCGCCAGCAGCTTGGCCGCACGGGGCGCCTACAATGAGCAGTTCTTC	CASSLAARGAYNEQFF
-	TRBV5-4	TRBD2	TRBJ2-1	TGTGCCAGCAGCCGTGGACTAGCGGGAGTTTCCTACAATGAGCAGTTCTTC	CASSRGLAGVSYNEQFF
-	TRBV20-1	-	TRBJ1-1	TGCAGTGCTAGAGATACAACTGAAGCTTTCTTT	CSARDTTEAFF
-	TRBV5-4	-	TRBJ2-4	TGTGCCAGCAGCTCCGGGGCCGTGGGAGCCAAAAACATTCAGTACTTC	CASSSGAVGAKNIQYF
-	TRBV2	TRBD1	TRBJ1-5	TGTGCCAGCAGTCTGGACAGGCAAGGGCAGCCCCAGCATTTT	CASSLDRQGQPQHF
-	TRBV10-1	-	TRBJ1-5	TGCGCCCGGGGTCAGGGGTGCGATCAGCCCCAGCATTTT	CARGQGCDQPQHF
-	TRBV4-3	-	TRBJ2-3	TGCGCCAGCAGCCAAGATTGGCGCTCGCGGCACCCCACAGATACGCAGTATTTT	CASSQDWRSRHPTDTQYF
-	TRBV28	-	TRBJ2-1	TGTGCCAGCAGTCCGGCGGGCTCCTACAATGAGCAGTTCTTC	CASSPAGSYNEQFF
-	TRBV5-4	-	TRBJ1-5	TGTGCCAGCAGCTTCGGACAGAATCAGCCCCAGCATTTT	CASSFGQNQPQHF
-	TRBV5-1	-	TRBJ2-7	TGCGCCAGCAGTTACCCTCAGGGGGGTGAGCAGTACTTC	CASSYPQGGEQYF
-	TRBV5-8	TRBD2	TRBJ2-3	TGTGCCAGCAGCTTGGGTCTGCTAGCGGGAGTGGTAGATACGCAGTATTTT	CASSLGLLAGVVDTQYF
-	TRBV2	-	TRBJ2-7	TGTGCCAGCAGACGGACAGGAGGGAACTACGAGCAGTACTTC	CASRRTGGNYEQYF
few	TRBV20-1	-	TRBJ1-2	TGCAGTGCTACCGGCGTGGATGGCTACACCTTC	CSATGVDGYTF
-	TRBV6-1	TRBD2	TRBJ2-3	TGTGCCAGCAGTGAAGATCACAGCGGGAGTATGACAGATACGCAGTATTTT	CASSEDHSGSMTDTQYF
-	TRBV7-9	TRBD1	TRBJ1-4	TGTGCCAGCAGCTTTGGGACAGGGGAAAAACTGTTTTTT	CASSFGTGEKLFF
-	TRBV7-9	-	TRBJ1-5	TGTGCCAGCAGCTTAAATCGGAAGGGCGCCCAGCCCCAGCATTTT	CASSLNRKGAQPQHF
-	TRBV9	TRBD2	TRBJ2-1	TGTGCCAGCAGCGTAGGGACTAGCGGGAGGGATGAGCAGTTCTTC	CASSVGTSGRDEQFF
-	TRBV7-2	TRBD2	TRBJ2-2	TGTGCCAGCAGCTTAAGATCCGGGACTAGCGGCACCGGGGAGCTGTTTTTT	CASSLRSGTSGTGELFF
-	TRBV6-6	TRBD2	TRBJ2-5	TGTGCCAGCAGTTACGGCGGGAGGGGCCAAGAGACCCAGTACTTC	CASSYGGRGQETQYF
-	TRBV5-1	-	TRBJ2-5	TGCGCCAGCAGACTAGGAATTGAGACCCAGTACTTC	CASRLGIETQYF
-	TRBV18	TRBD2	TRBJ2-3	TGTGCCAGCTCACCATCCGGGAGGGGGATAGATACGCAGTATTTT	CASSPSGRGIDTQYF
-	TRBV28	TRBD2	TRBJ2-3	TGTGCCAGCAGTTTTAAGGCACTAGCGGGAGTCACAGATACGCAGTATTTT	CASSFKALAGVTDTQYF
-	TRBV6-1	TRBD1	TRBJ1-1	TGTGCCAGCAGGGCAGGGGGGTACACTGAAGCTTTCTTT	CASRAGGYTEAFF
once	TRBV2	-	TRBJ1-5	TGTGCCAGCAGTGAAGCGCGGACTCCGAATCAGCCCCAGCATTTT	CASSEARTPNQPQHF
-	TRBV19	TRBD1	TRBJ1-1	TGTGCCAGTAGTATAGGTCGGACAGGGGTTGAAGCTTTCTTT	CASSIGRTGVEAFF
once	TRBV5-1	-	TRBJ1-4	TGCGCCAGCAGCTTACAGGGCTCTAATGAAAAACTGTTTTTT	CASSLQGSNEKLFF
-	TRBV27	-	TRBJ1-5	TGTGCCAGCAGTTTAGGGGGGCGTCAGCCCCAGCATTTT	CASSLGGRQPQHF
-	TRBV29-1	TRBD1	TRBJ2-1	TGCAGCGCACAGGGGGCAGGCGATGAGCAGTTCTTC	CSAQGAGDEQFF
once	TRBV28	TRBD1	TRBJ2-1	TGTGCCAGCAGTTTAATCGGGTGGACAGGGGACACCAAGGGCGCTGAGCAGTTCTTC	CASSLIGWTGDTKGAEQFF
-	TRBV4-2	-	TRBJ2-1	TGTGCCAGCAGCCAATCCTCGGCTAGCGCCCTACTTGAGCAGTTCTTC	CASSQSSASALLEQFF
once	TRBV5-4	TRBD2	TRBJ2-7	TGTGCCAGCAGCTTGGTAGCGGGGAAAGTTTGGGAGCAGTACTTC	CASSLVAGKVWEQYF
-	TRBV4-1	-	TRBJ1-3	TGCGCCAGCAGCCGATTCCTCAGGGACTCTGGAAACACCATATATTTT	CASSRFLRDSGNTIYF
-	TRBV2	TRBD1	TRBJ2-5	TGTGCCAGCAGTGAGAGGACAGGGGGCTGGGAGACCCAGTACTTC	CASSERTGGWETQYF
-	TRBV4-2	TRBD1	TRBJ2-5	TGTGCCAGCAGCCCCAATCCGGGACAGGGGGGAGAGACCCAGTACTTC	CASSPNPGQGGETQYF
-	TRBV2	-	TRBJ2-5	TGTGCCAGCGCCTGGGGCGGTCCCAATGAGACCCAGTACTTC	CASAWGGPNETQYF
-	TRBV5-1	TRBD2	TRBJ2-7	TGCGCCAGCAGCTTGGGACTAGCTGGCTTCCGCTACGAGCAGTACTTC	CASSLGLAGFRYEQYF
-	TRBV15	-	TRBJ1-4	TGTGCCACCAGCAGATCCCGTCAAGGGGCTAATGAAAAACTGTTTTTT	CATSRSRQGANEKLFF
-	TRBV5-1	-	TRBJ2-5	TGCGCCAGCAGCTTGACTCCAAAGGAGACCCAGTACTTC	CASSLTPKETQYF
-	TRBV5-1	-	TRBJ2-7	TGCGCCAGCAGCTCCACAGGACCCTTAGACGAGCAGTACTTC	CASSSTGPLDEQYF
once	TRBV5-1	TRBD2	TRBJ2-5	TGCGCCAGCAGCCTTGGGACTAGCGGGTGGGAGACCCAGTACTTC	CASSLGTSGWETQYF
-	TRBV7-3	TRBD1	TRBJ2-1	TGTGCCAGCAGCTTAACCGGGACAGGGGATGAGCAGTTCTTC	CASSLTGTGDEQFF
-	TRBV5-1	-	TRBJ1-2	TGCGCCAGCAGCTTGGGTCCAGGGCCAAACTATGGCTACACCTTC	CASSLGPGPNYGYTF
-	TRBV18	-	TRBJ2-5	TGTGCCAGCTCGGAGGAGACCCAGTACTTC	CASSEETQYF